This paragraph covers one TCR beta chain sequence. Antigen unknown. The data stem from a study of circulating and synovial CD4+ cells in juvenile arthritis. Study-wide results and limits: Bulk blood CD4 repertoires were more diverse than these. Overlap with synovium rose as more T cells were sequenced. Traditional Vbeta family usage analysis missed the pathogenic-like versus bulk difference.

The repertoire was sequenced with immunoSEQ multiplex PCR; TCRdb's copy has only in-frame clones and lacks some. This table has 30,000 to 40,000 clones, about 94% appearing once. The origin of this receptor is a human donor with juvenile idiopathic arthritis. Material: CD4+ T cells from blood.

The CDR3 DNA reads as TGTGCCAGCAGCTTAGGGGGCAGGGTTGGCGAGCAGTACTTC. This translates into CASSLGGRVGEQYF. This chain links TRBV7-9 with TRBJ2-7; possible D gene TRBD1, 5 bases. Trimming cost V 1 base and J 6 bases, with 13 bases left between them. The germline V gene has CDR1 SEHNR and CDR2 FQNEAQ (reference sequence). The CDR3 has 14 residues.